This T cell receptor beta chain was recovered during a study of CD8 T cells in ankylosing spondylitis. TCRdb analysed the 5' RACE reads with MiXCR anew, one entry per CDR3 protein. The sample includes about 220,000 distinct CDR3 sequences, about 11% seen only once; the top ten take 20% to 25%. General study results and limits: Matched ankylosing spondylitis synovial fluid reportedly showed significant enrichment of disease-linked clones. Characteristic, it appeared, of ankylosing spondylitis blood was a TCR beta motif of roughly eight highly homologous variants.

This clonotype was seen a few times. Its specificity is not known. The TCR comes from a male donor with ankylosing spondylitis or in good health (not recorded which). The specimen sequenced was blood, either unsorted or a sorted T cell fraction (not recorded which).

As DNA, the CDR3 is TGCGCCAGCAGCTTAGGGACAAATACGAACACCGGGGAGCTGTTTTTT. It codes for CASSLGTNTNTGELFF. The V call is TRBV5-1, the J call TRBJ2-2, with a possible D match to TRBD1 (6 bases). V lost 2 bases to trimming and J lost 0 bases, with 11 bases between them. The CDR3 has 16 amino acids. Germline-derived CDR1 and CDR2 are SGHRS and YFSETQ.